At least ten counts were recorded for the clone carrying this T cell receptor (beta chain). The sample belongs to a study of early T cells in non-severe SARS-CoV-2 infection. TCRdb re-analysed the 5' RACE reads in MiXCR, keeping a single row per CDR3 protein. The table lists tens of thousands of distinct CDR3 sequences, around 10% of them singletons, with about 10% in the top ten. CDR1 and CDR2 from the germline V gene are SGHVS and FNYEAQ. V lost 3 bases to trimming and J lost 5 bases, with 10 bases between them. The CDR3 is made up of 13 amino acids. The rearrangement links TRBV7-6 to TRBJ1-1; D is perhaps TRBD1 (5 bases). The material sequenced was whole blood. This TCR derives from an adult who was a healthcare worker with PCR-confirmed SARS-CoV-2 infection or an uninfected control (not recorded which). The CDR3 protein is CASSLGQVTEAFF. CDR3 DNA sequence: TGTGCCAGCAGCTTGGGGCAGGTGACTGAAGCTTTCTTT.